These T cell receptor beta chains were read from a single sample in a study of cytomegalovirus exposure and HLA in healthy donors. Produced via immunoSEQ multiplex PCR; TCRdb's table is partial and in-frame only. The profile shows about 180,000 clones, approximately 88% of them singletons. What was sequenced was PBMCs. The receptors come from a boy aged 2-9 years in good health and CMV-seronegative. Each CDR3 is given with its conserved first and last residue. A D gene is named only where the DNA matches it firmly. A clone size is listed for some rows: how often the clone was seen (once, few, many), or a class if it is expanded.

J gene	V gene	clone size	D gene	CDR3 DNA	CDR3 protein
TRBJ2-4	TRBV5-1	.	TRBD2	TGCGCCAGCAGCTCCACTAGCGGTGCCAAAAACATTCAGTACTTC	CASSSTSGAKNIQYF
TRBJ2-3	TRBV6-1	.	.	TGTGCCAGCAGTGATCGGGTACCCACAGATACGCAGTATTTT	CASSDRVPTDTQYF
TRBJ1-3	TRBV6-1	once	.	TGTGCCAGCAGTGGGTTGGGGCCCGCCGGGAACACCATATATTTT	CASSGLGPAGNTIYF
TRBJ2-7	TRBV5-1	.	.	TGCGCCAGCAGCTTGGCGGGGTCCTACGAGCAGTACTTC	CASSLAGSYEQYF
TRBJ2-2	TRBV5-1	.	TRBD2	TGCGCCAGCAGCTGGGGACTAGCGGGAAAAACCGGGGAGCTGTTTTTT	CASSWGLAGKTGELFF
TRBJ2-1	TRBV11-2	.	TRBD1	TGTGCCAGCACCCATTATGAGGGACAGGGATACAATGAGCAGTTCTTC	CASTHYEGQGYNEQFF
TRBJ1-2	TRBV2	.	TRBD1	TGTGCCAGCAGTGGACAGGGGGAGGGTGGCTACACCTTC	CASSGQGEGGYTF
TRBJ2-3	TRBV7-8	.	TRBD2	TGTGCCAGCAGCCTTCGAGGACTAGCGGGGGTCAGCGATACGCAGTATTTT	CASSLRGLAGVSDTQYF
TRBJ1-1	TRBV6-1	.	.	TGTGCCAGCAGTGAGGGGGCGCACACTGAAGCTTTCTTT	CASSEGAHTEAFF
TRBJ2-3	TRBV5-1	once	.	TGCGCCAGCAGCTTGGCCGGGGGGCGCACAGATACGCAGTATTTT	CASSLAGGRTDTQYF
TRBJ2-7	TRBV10-3	.	TRBD1	TGTGCCATCAGTCCAACAGGGGGCGACTACGAGCAGTACTTC	CAISPTGGDYEQYF
TRBJ1-1	TRBV5-1	.	.	TGCGCCAGCAGCGCGGTTGGAAGCACTGAAGCTTTCTTT	CASSAVGSTEAFF
TRBJ1-2	TRBV28	.	TRBD1	TGTGCCAGCAGTCCCCCGGGGACAGACAGACGCTACACCTTC	CASSPPGTDRRYTF
TRBJ2-3	TRBV5-1	.	.	TGCGCCAGCAGCTTGGAGGCTAGAACTAGCACAGATACGCAGTATTTT	CASSLEARTSTDTQYF
TRBJ2-1	TRBV11-3	few	TRBD2	TGTGCCAGCAGCCACCCCGGGGGGGACAATGAGCAGTTCTTC	CASSHPGGDNEQFF
TRBJ2-5	TRBV28	.	.	TGTGCCAGCAGCCCGTCGGGGATGTGGGAGACCCAGTACTTC	CASSPSGMWETQYF
TRBJ1-2	TRBV7-6	.	.	TGTGCCAGCAGCTTAGGGACAGCTAACTATGGCTACACCTTC	CASSLGTANYGYTF
TRBJ1-5	TRBV19	once	TRBD1	TGTGCCAGTACCACAGGGGTGAATCAGCCCCAGCATTTT	CASTTGVNQPQHF
TRBJ1-1	TRBV5-1	.	TRBD1	TGCGCCAGCAGCTTGGGACAGGGGGTGATGAACACTGAAGCTTTCTTT	CASSLGQGVMNTEAFF
TRBJ2-2	TRBV7-9	.	.	TGTGCCAGCAGCGCCTCCGGGACTTTGGACGGGGAGCTGTTTTTT	CASSASGTLDGELFF
TRBJ2-1	TRBV27	once	.	TGTGCCAGCAGTTTCAACAAGCCCAGAGGGCCACTCGGGGATGAGCAGTTCTTC	CASSFNKPRGPLGDEQFF
TRBJ2-7	TRBV7-9	.	TRBD2	TGTGCCAGCAGCTTGAGCTGGACTAGCGGGATTGTCGAGCAGTACTTC	CASSLSWTSGIVEQYF
TRBJ1-1	TRBV2	.	.	TGTGCCAGCAGTGGGGAGGGGAACACTGAAGCTTTCTTT	CASSGEGNTEAFF
TRBJ2-2	TRBV5-1	.	TRBD2	TGCGCCAGCAGCCCATGGGGGGCGGGAGGACCAAACACCGGGGAGCTGTTTTTT	CASSPWGAGGPNTGELFF
TRBJ2-3	TRBV2	once	.	TGTGCCAGCAGAGACCCGCTAGTAGAGAGTCAAGCAGATACGCAGTATTTT	CASRDPLVESQADTQYF
TRBJ1-2	TRBV9	once	TRBD1	TGTGCCAGCAGCGGAAGGGGACAGGGGCGCAGCGGCTACACCTTC	CASSGRGQGRSGYTF
TRBJ2-1	TRBV29-1	.	.	TGCAGCGTTGTCGCGGAGCACTACTCCTACAATGAGCAGTTCTTC	CSVVAEHYSYNEQFF
TRBJ1-1	TRBV21-1	.	.	TGTGCCAGCCCCCACCCTCCCGGGACAGCGAACACTGAAGCTTTCTTT	CASPHPPGTANTEAFF
TRBJ1-3	TRBV30	.	.	TGTGCCTGGAGTGTACAAAATCCCGAGGGCACCATATATTTT	CAWSVQNPEGTIYF
TRBJ2-3	TRBV28	.	.	TGTGCCAGCAGTTCCCTCTCCCGGGATACGCAGTATTTT	CASSSLSRDTQYF
TRBJ2-1	TRBV7-2	.	TRBD2	TGTGCCAGCAGCTTAGGACTAGCGGGAGGGCCCTACAATGAGCAGTTCTTC	CASSLGLAGGPYNEQFF
TRBJ2-7	TRBV7-7	.	TRBD1	TGTGCCAGCAGCCAGGGGACAGGGGGCGCGTACGAGCAGTACTTC	CASSQGTGGAYEQYF
TRBJ1-2	TRBV27	.	.	TGTGCCAGCAGTCTGACGGGCGGAGGCTATGGCTACACCTTC	CASSLTGGGYGYTF
TRBJ2-3	TRBV12-5	.	TRBD1	TGTGCTAGTGGTCCAGGACAGGTTCCAGATACGCAGTATTTT	CASGPGQVPDTQYF
TRBJ1-2	TRBV19	.	.	TGTGCCAGTAGCCCACAGGGAACAAACTATGGCTACACCTTC	CASSPQGTNYGYTF
TRBJ2-7	TRBV6-5	once	TRBD2	TGTGCCAGCAGTTACTGGGGGACTAGCGGGAGGAATGAGCAGTACTTC	CASSYWGTSGRNEQYF
TRBJ2-6	TRBV19	.	TRBD1	TGTGCCAGTAGAGACAACAGGGGGCGCGTGGGGGCCAACGTCCTGACTTTC	CASRDNRGRVGANVLTF
TRBJ2-7	TRBV2	.	.	TGTGCCAGCAGATCAACCCCTGGGCTCAGCTCCTACGAGCAGTACTTC	CASRSTPGLSSYEQYF
TRBJ1-2	TRBV27	once	.	TGTGCCAGCAGTCCGCAAACCTGGGGAGGATCCGACAGTAACTATGGCTACACCTTC	CASSPQTWGGSDSNYGYTF
TRBJ2-7	TRBV5-1	.	.	TGCGCCAGCAGCTGGGGGGGGCGGGGGAACTACGAGCAGTACTTC	CASSWGGRGNYEQYF